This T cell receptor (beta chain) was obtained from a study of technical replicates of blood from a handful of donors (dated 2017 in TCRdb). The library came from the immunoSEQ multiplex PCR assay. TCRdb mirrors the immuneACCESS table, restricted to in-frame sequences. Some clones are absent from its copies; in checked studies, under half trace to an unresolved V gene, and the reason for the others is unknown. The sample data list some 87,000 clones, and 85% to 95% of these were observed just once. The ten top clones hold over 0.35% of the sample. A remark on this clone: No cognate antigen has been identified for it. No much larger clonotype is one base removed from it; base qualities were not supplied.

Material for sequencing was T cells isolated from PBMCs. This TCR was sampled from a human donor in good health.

The sequence in DNA is TGTGCCAGCAGCCTGGGGGGGAGCGCCTACAATGAGCAGTTCTTC. It is translated as CASSLGGSAYNEQFF. Recombination linked TRBV9 to TRBJ2-1; 7 middle bases align to TRBD2. The germline V gene gives CDR1 as SGDLS and CDR2 as YYNGEE. Inclusive of the bounding cysteine and phenylalanine, the CDR3 is 15 residues long. The retained sequence is limited to the CDR3, 45 bases, with the frame set at the first base. Trimming takes 4 bases off V and 2 bases off J; junction bases not matched to a gene: 6.